These 17 T cell receptor beta chains originate from one sample sequenced in a study of Ad26.COV2.S vaccination and SARS-CoV-2 variants. Only in-frame clones appear in the TCRdb table, and some are missing; sequencing was by immunoSEQ multiplex PCR. Among some 270,000 clones listed, 87% were seen once. Treatment given: about 20 received Ad26.COV2.S at low or high dose, single or two shots; 5 received placebo; per-sample allocation not given. After the first vaccine or placebo injection, samples were drawn on day 63. Sequences were derived from peripheral blood, sampled in a trial of Ad26.COV2.S vaccine versus placebo. The receptors stem from a person aged 18-60 years who received the Ad26.COV2.S COVID-19 vaccine or a placebo.

The gene calls are TRBV5-5 and TRBJ2-1; possibly TRBD1 or TRBD2 for D (5 bases each). Germline CDR1 and CDR2: SGHKS and YYEKEE (reference sequence). Trimming took 4 bases from V and 6 from J, leaving 17 bases between them. The CDR3 sequence is 15 residues long. The CDR3 is CASSPIGDALNEQFF. The CDR3 DNA reads TGTGCCAGCAGCCCCATTGGGGACGCGCTCAATGAGCAGTTCTTC. Full variable domain (outside the CDR3, taken from reference TRBV5-5 and TRBJ2-1): DAGVTQSPTHLIKTRGQQVTLRCSPISGHKSVSWYQQVLGQGPQFIFQYYEKEERGRGNFPDRFSARQFPNYSSELNVNALLLGDSALYLCASSPIGDALNEQFFGPGTRLTVL.

The chain uses TRBV19 and TRBJ2-5; TRBD2 matches 13 bases. The V segment lost 5 bases and the J segment 5 bases; nucleotides outside the gene matches: 8. The CDR3 runs to 16 residues. CDR1 and CDR2 (germline): LNHDA, SQIVND (reference sequence). CDR3 residues: CASSSRTSGGWETQYF. CDR3 DNA sequence: TGTGCCAGTAGTTCCAGGACTAGCGGGGGCTGGGAGACCCAGTACTTC. The entire variable domain, with the rest obtained from reference TRBV19 and TRBJ2-5, is as follows: DGGITQSPKYLFRKEGQNVTLSCEQNLNHDAMYWYRQDPGQGLRLIYYSQIVNDFQKGDIAEGYSVSREKKESFPLTVTSAQKNPTAFYLCASSSRTSGGWETQYFGPGTRLLVL.

The V and J genes are TRBV19 and TRBJ2-3; D is unclear. The CDR3 is made up of 12 amino acids. CDR1 LNHDA and CDR2 SQIVND come from the germline V gene (reference sequence). Trimming left V 6 bases short and J 13 bases short, with 17 bases between. The chain's CDR3 is CASSPRVGIEYF. CDR3 in DNA: TGTGCCAGTAGCCCCCGGGTAGGGATCGAGTATTTT. Based on the CDR3 plus reference TRBV19 and TRBJ2-3, the full variable domain is DGGITQSPKYLFRKEGQNVTLSCEQNLNHDAMYWYRQDPGQGLRLIYYSQIVNDFQKGDIAEGYSVSREKKESFPLTVTSAQKNPTAFYLCASSPRVGIEYFGPGTRLTVL.

The CDR3 sequence: CASREFNEKLFF. The CDR3 nucleotides are TGTGCCAGCAGGGAATTTAATGAAAAACTGTTTTTT. The chain links TRBV2 to TRBJ1-4; D is undetermined. CDR3 length equals 12 residues. Trimming stripped 6 bases from V and 4 bases from J, with 6 bases between. CDR1 and CDR2 from the germline V gene are SNHLY and FYNNEI.

The chain joins TRBV10-3 to TRBJ1-1, with D unclear. Germline assignment: CDR1 ENHRY and CDR2 SYGVKD. This CDR3 is built from 13 residues. Trimming took 4 bases from V and 11 from J, leaving 17 bases between them. CDR3 in amino acids: CAISGPDKFGAFF. As DNA, the CDR3 is TGTGCCATCAGTGGCCCCGACAAGTTTGGGGCTTTCTTT.

The chain couples TRBV6-1 to TRBJ2-7; D might be TRBD1 (6 bases). In germline, CDR1 is MNHNS, CDR2 SASEGT. V shed 3 bases and J shed 2 bases, with 11 bases lying between them. The CDR3 covers 14 residues. DNA of the CDR3: TGTGCCAGCAGTGAGGACAGCCTCCCCTACGAGCAGTACGTC. The encoded protein is CASSEDSLPYEQYV.

The rearrangement uses TRBV27 and TRBJ2-2, with 9 bases that match TRBD2. The CDR3 has 17 residues. From germline, CDR1 is MNHEY and CDR2 SMNVEV (reference sequence). V lost 10 bases, J lost 4 bases, and 16 bases stayed unmatched. The CDR3 sequence: CATSGLGLAGSTGELFF. CDR3 bases: TGTGCCACCTCCGGACTTGGGCTAGCGGGGAGCACCGGGGAGCTGTTTTTT.

The rearrangement joins TRBV7-2 to TRBJ2-2, with D unresolved. Germline values: CDR1 SGHTA, CDR2 FQGNSA. The CDR3 totals 13 residues. V was clipped by 1 base and J by 6 bases, with 6 bases between them. The CDR3 loop is CASSLVWAGELFF. The CDR3 DNA reads as TGTGCCAGCAGCTTAGTCTGGGCCGGGGAGCTGTTTTTT.

The chain joins TRBV29-1 to TRBJ2-7; no clear D. Trimming pared 4 bases from V and 1 base from J, leaving 11 bases between. This CDR3 contains 13 residues. CDR1 is SQVTM and CDR2 is ANQGSEA in the germline V gene. The CDR3 DNA follows: TGCAGCGTTGTGCCTGGGTTGTCCTACGAGCAGTACGTC. Residues: CSVVPGLSYEQYV.

The CDR3: CAISERTGESFHEQYF. The CDR3 bases are TGTGCCATCAGTGAAAGGACAGGGGAGAGTTTCCACGAGCAGTACTTC. This chain connects TRBV10-3 to TRBJ2-7, with 9 bases identical to TRBD1. V was pared by 3 bases and J by 5 bases, with 11 bases of the junction left unmatched. Germline values: CDR1 ENHRY, CDR2 SYGVKD. The CDR3 is 16 residues long.

This chain joins TRBV2 and TRBJ2-7; 10 positions match TRBD1. The V gene's germline CDR1 is SNHLY and CDR2 FYNNEI. CDR3 length: 15 amino acids. The J segment lost 7 bases and the V segment lost 6 bases, leaving 12 bases of the junction unmatched. CDR3 region: CASRGGTGTGEEQYF. CDR3 DNA sequence: TGTGCCAGCAGGGGAGGGACCGGGACAGGGGAAGAGCAGTACTTC.

The V and J genes are TRBV11-1 and TRBJ2-4; the D gene is possibly TRBD1 (5 bases). Germline V gene sequence: CDR1 SGHAT, CDR2 FQDESV (reference sequence). The CDR3 is 16 residues long. Trimming pared 7 bases from V and 0 bases from J, leaving 16 bases between. The CDR3 protein is CASTLGREVAKNIQYF. The CDR3 DNA reads TGTGCCAGCACCCTAGGCAGGGAAGTAGCCAAAAACATTCAGTACTTC.

V usage is TRBV4-1 and J usage is TRBJ1-1, with 8 bases identical to TRBD1. Germline V gene sequence: CDR1 MGHRA, CDR2 YSYEKL. This CDR3 is 15 amino acids long. V lost 4 bases to trimming and J lost 4 bases; unmatched junction nucleotides: 8. CDR3 sequence: CASSRVGTGGTEAFF. In DNA form, the CDR3 reads TGCGCCAGCAGCCGAGTGGGAACAGGGGGCACTGAAGCTTTCTTT.

The CDR3 DNA reads as TGTGCCACCAGTCCCTTTGGGGGTAGGTACGAGCAGTACGTC. This translates into CATSPFGGRYEQYV. V and J are TRBV24-1 and TRBJ2-7; D is perhaps TRBD1 or TRBD2 (5 bases each). Germline assignment: CDR1 KGHDR and CDR2 SFDVKD. This CDR3 is 14 amino acids long. Trimming removed 6 bases at V and 4 bases at J, with 15 bases between.

Note on this clone: This CDR3 is also generated by other DNA sequences in the sample. The gene calls are TRBV10-3 and TRBJ1-4; D is unclear. V was cut by 6 bases and J by 2 bases, with 10 bases left in between. CDR3 length: 14 amino acids. Germline lookup yields CDR1 ENHRY and CDR2 SYGVKD. The CDR3 DNA is TGTGCCATCAGCGTAGGACGGACTAATGAAAAACTGTTTTTT. Its protein is CAISVGRTNEKLFF.

The chain uses TRBV5-1 and TRBJ2-1; TRBD1 is a possible D gene (6 bases). V was trimmed by 0 bases and J by 1 base, leaving 11 bases between them. CDR1 is SGHRS, CDR2 YFSETQ, per germline. The CDR3 has 16 amino acids. CDR3 protein: CASSLEGHPSYNEQFF. DNA of the CDR3: TGCGCCAGCAGCTTGGAGGGACATCCTTCCTACAATGAGCAGTTCTTC. The entire variable domain, with the rest obtained from reference TRBV5-1 and TRBJ2-1, is as follows: KAGVTQTPRYLIKTRGQQVTLSCSPISGHRSVSWYQQTPGQGLQFLFEYFSETQRNKGNFPGRFSGRQFSNSRSEMNVSTLELGDSALYLCASSLEGHPSYNEQFFGPGTRLTVL.

The V gene is TRBV4-1, the J gene TRBJ2-1; D gene unclear. This CDR3 comprises 15 residues. Trimming took 3 bases from V and 5 from J, leaving 14 bases between them. Germline CDR1 is MGHRA and CDR2 is YSYEKL. The CDR3 coding sequence is TGCGCCAGCAGCCACTCGAGGACGGGCCACAATGAGCAGTTCTTC. Translated: CASSHSRTGHNEQFF.